This T cell receptor (beta chain) was retrieved from a study of blood T cell repertoires in COVID-19. The wider study: Sites across the United States, Italy and Spain contributed samples from acute and convalescent COVID-19. T cells, B-cell-depleted T cells, or PBMCs supplied cDNA or gDNA.

This CDR3 comprises 13 residues. Germline-derived CDR1 and CDR2 are SEHNR and FQNEAQ (reference sequence). Trimming shortened V by 5 bases and J by 1 base, and 8 bases separated the two germline ends. Only in-frame clones appear in the TCRdb table, and some are missing; sequencing was by immunoSEQ multiplex PCR. Of a few hundred thousand clones in the sample, 87% are singletons; the top ten hold about 6%. The participants were between about 18 and 90 years old and came from under 25 US areas. Self-reported history from a screening survey and questionnaire set each donor's cohort. The receptor was isolated from a woman aged 25 to 45 who had recovered from COVID-19. The sample taken for sequencing was PBMCs or T cells enriched from blood (not recorded which). The V gene is TRBV7-9, the J gene TRBJ1-1, with D uncertain. In DNA form, the CDR3 reads TGTGCCAGCAGCGCCTCGGGGAACACTGAAGCTTTCTTT. This codes for CASSASGNTEAFF. Together with reference TRBV7-9 and TRBJ1-1, the CDR3 gives the full variable domain: DTGVSQNPRHKITKRGQNVTFRCDPISEHNRLYWYRQTLGQGPEFLTYFQNEAQLEKSRLLSDRFSAERPKGSFSTLEIQRTEQGDSAMYLCASSASGNTEAFFGQGTRLTVV.